A selection of T cell receptor beta chains follows, all from one sample in a study of blood T cell repertoires in COVID-19. Sequencing was performed with immunoSEQ multiplex PCR; in TCRdb, only in-frame clones are kept and a portion is missing. The sample has roughly 52,000 clones; approximately 89% are singletons. The sequenced sample was peripheral blood. The source of these receptors is a woman older than 75 with acute or convalescent COVID-19. Both conserved end residues are part of each CDR3. A D gene is named only where the DNA matches it firmly.

j_call d_call v_call cdr3_aa
TRBJ1-4 NA TRBV19 CASSTTGSNEKLFF
TRBJ2-5 TRBD2 TRBV4-1 CASSQDTGELAGSQETQYF
TRBJ1-1 TRBD1 TRBV3-1/TRBV3-2 CASSPDRVRTEAFF
TRBJ1-5 TRBD1 TRBV19 CASSMDRGQPQHF
TRBJ1-1 TRBD1 TRBV2 CASSESPGQTTNTEAFF
TRBJ1-2 TRBD1 TRBV19 CASRIGGAGGNYGYTF
TRBJ1-3 NA TRBV5-1 CASSLESWSSGNTIYF
TRBJ1-5 NA TRBV3-1/TRBV3-2 CASSQGRVENQPQHF
TRBJ2-7 NA TRBV5-1 CASSSLSGGEQYF
TRBJ2-3 TRBD2 TRBV2 CASSALAGGGGTQYF
TRBJ2-3 TRBD2 TRBV7-2 CASSFATSGGSNTYTQYF
TRBJ2-1 TRBD2 TRBV9 CASSVARLAGVQGEQFF
TRBJ1-1 TRBD1 TRBV3-1/TRBV3-2 CASSRQGPNTEAFF
TRBJ2-7 NA TRBV28 CASSLAGRTYEQYF
TRBJ2-3 TRBD2 TRBV2 CASSKGWGGDTQYF
TRBJ2-1 NA TRBV7-9 CASSSRPRAEQFF
TRBJ1-5 NA TRBV5-8 CASSPGLGSQPQHF
TRBJ2-3 TRBD1 TRBV2 CASRDRLRTDTQYF
TRBJ2-2 TRBD1 TRBV6-6 CASSYSGTGNGELFF
TRBJ1-1 NA TRBV6-5 CASSYSAGRRNTEAFF
TRBJ1-1 NA TRBV4-1 CASSQVGTRGNTEAFF
TRBJ2-3 NA TRBV6-5 CASRTQVGGTDTQYF
TRBJ2-5 NA TRBV28 CASSRSGYETQYF
TRBJ1-1 NA TRBV2 CASSFDRGTEAFF
TRBJ2-1 NA TRBV19 CASSISGPLVEQFF
TRBJ2-2 TRBD2 TRBV28 CASSLGRLAGNTGELFF
TRBJ2-7 TRBD2 TRBV20-1 CSASSTSDSYEQYF
TRBJ1-6 NA TRBV6-5 CASSNRESNSPLHF
TRBJ2-2 NA TRBV19 CASRNTGGPAELFF
TRBJ1-1 TRBD1 TRBV19 CASSTRTGGNTEAFF
TRBJ1-2 TRBD1 TRBV3-1/TRBV3-2 CASSQVFPGTDNYGYTF
TRBJ1-2 NA TRBV3-1/TRBV3-2 CASSLRRDGYTF
TRBJ1-2 TRBD1 TRBV30 CAWRARTGVGYTF
TRBJ2-2 NA TRBV2 CASSEIGARGTGELFF
TRBJ2-7 NA TRBV7-9 CASRVSAATYEQYF
TRBJ2-7 TRBD2 TRBV11-2 CASRGLKSYEQYF
TRBJ2-4 TRBD1 TRBV19 CASSIVSGDRATIARTKNIQYF
TRBJ2-5 NA TRBV4-1 CASSQDPPGLAQETQYF
TRBJ2-1 TRBD2 TRBV5-1 CASSFSGGAMNEQFF
TRBJ1-4 NA TRBV5-1 CASSAGPTNEKLFF
TRBJ1-2 NA TRBV3-1/TRBV3-2 CASSQASRDREGYTF
TRBJ2-5 TRBD1 TRBV7-6 CASSQGVLGSGGQETQYF
TRBJ2-1 NA TRBV30 CAWSEEGGALYNEQFF
TRBJ2-3 TRBD2 TRBV5-1 CASGGLSGGFTDTQYF
TRBJ2-3 NA TRBV6-4 CASSEGGGTDTQYF
TRBJ2-5 NA TRBV10-2 CASSESRAGLAAQYF
TRBJ2-2 NA TRBV19 CASSIGPSNTGELFF
TRBJ2-2 TRBD2 TRBV30 CAWRKPLAGPGELFF
TRBJ1-2 NA TRBV3-1/TRBV3-2 CASSREGGGFYGYTF
TRBJ1-5 TRBD1 TRBV6-6 CASSIPGQGHQPQHF